These 15 T cell receptor beta chains came from one sample sequenced in a study of Ad26.COV2.S vaccination and SARS-CoV-2 variants. Regarding treatment: around 19 received Ad26.COV2.S at low or high dose, single or two shots; roughly 5 received placebo; per-sample allocation not given. Following the first vaccine or placebo injection, samples were taken on day 63. TCRdb keeps only in-frame clones here, not all; method: immunoSEQ multiplex PCR. Among roughly 350,000 clones, roughly 90% were seen once, and the ten largest hold 6.4%. Sample: peripheral blood, taken in a trial of Ad26.COV2.S vaccine versus placebo. All receptors come from a person between 18 and 65 years old who received the Ad26.COV2.S COVID-19 vaccine or a placebo.

The J gene is TRBJ2-7, the V gene TRBV29-1, with D maybe TRBD1 (5 bases). The CDR3 is 14 residues long. Between the trimmed V and J ends, which lost 5 bases and 3 bases, there was a span of 17 bases. Germline CDR1 and CDR2: SQVTM and ANQGSEA. The DNA of the CDR3 is TGCAGCGTTATAATGGCAGGGCATTACTACGAGCAGTACTTC. The encoded protein is CSVIMAGHYYEQYF.

A single count supports this clone. This sequence joins TRBV30 and TRBJ2-7, with TRBD1 as a possible D gene (7 bases). Germline V gene sequence: CDR1 GTSNPN, CDR2 SVGIG (reference sequence). This CDR3 spans 14 amino acids. Trimming cost V 4 bases and J 5 bases, with 18 bases left between them. The CDR3 DNA is TGTGCCTGGACCTCGGGGGACAGCCCCAACGAGCAGTACTTC. This encodes CAWTSGDSPNEQYF.

The chain links TRBV7-8 to TRBJ2-7, with 13 bases aligning to TRBD2. V lost 3 bases to trimming and J lost 1 base; unmatched junction nucleotides: 3. The CDR3 is made up of 16 amino acids. Germline CDR1 SGHVS, CDR2 FQNEAQ. CDR3 in amino acids: CASSLGLAGPSYEQYF. Here the CDR3 DNA reads TGTGCCAGCAGCTTGGGACTAGCGGGACCTTCCTACGAGCAGTACTTC.

The chain joins TRBV15 to TRBJ2-7; D is ambiguous. Trimming took off 9 bases at V and 0 bases at J, with 12 bases between the two ends. Germline V lookup: CDR1 LNHNV, CDR2 YYDKDF (reference sequence). The CDR3 consists of 13 residues. Written as DNA, the CDR3 is TGTGCCACTAGTATCCCGCACTCCTACGAGCAGTACTTC. Protein sequence: CATSIPHSYEQYF.

This clone was recorded a few times. This CDR3 is CASSMYWDRGHEGSIQPQHF. The CDR3 DNA reads TGTGCCAGTAGTATGTATTGGGACAGGGGGCATGAGGGTTCAATTCAGCCCCAGCATTTT. This sequence joins TRBV19 and TRBJ1-5; 12 bases align to TRBD1. In germline, CDR1 is LNHDA, CDR2 SQIVND (reference sequence). The CDR3 is 20 residues long. With V trimmed by 3 bases and J by 6 bases, 18 bases remained unmatched.

This clone was seen only a few times. V is TRBV11-3 and J is TRBJ2-6, with TRBD2 matching 16 bases. The germline V gene encodes CDR1 SGHNT and CDR2 YENEEA. CDR3 length: 18 residues. J gave up 2 bases and V 3 bases, and 1 base lay outside the gene matches. DNA of the CDR3: TGTGCCAGCAGCTTGGGACTAGCGGGAGGGCCTGGGGCCAACGTCCTGACTTTC. Amino acid sequence: CASSLGLAGGPGANVLTF. The full variable domain, its missing parts supplied by reference TRBV11-3 and TRBJ2-6, is EAGVVQSPRYKIIEKKQPVAFWCNPISGHNTLYWYLQNLGQGPELLIRYENEEAVDDSQLPKDRFSAERLKGVDSTLKIQPAELGDSAVYLCASSLGLAGGPGANVLTFGAGSRLTVL.

The chain couples TRBV11-2 to TRBJ1-1; D not certain. This CDR3 spans 13 amino acids. Between the trimmed V and J ends, which lost 0 bases and 5 bases, there was a span of 7 bases. In germline, CDR1 is SGHAT, CDR2 FQNNGV. The CDR3 here is CASSLEPRTEAFF. The CDR3, as DNA: TGTGCCAGCAGCTTAGAGCCGAGGACTGAAGCTTTCTTT.

The chain recombines TRBV7-9 with TRBJ1-2; 11 bases map to TRBD1. V lost 6 bases, J lost 5 bases, and 5 bases stayed unmatched. This CDR3 contains 14 residues. Germline V gene sequence: CDR1 SEHNR, CDR2 FQNEAQ (reference sequence). This CDR3 is CASSRGQGAYGYTF. For the CDR3, the DNA is TGTGCCAGCAGTCGCGGACAGGGGGCTTATGGCTACACCTTC.

This clone was observed a single time. This chain links TRBV6-5 with TRBJ1-6; D call uncertain. Trimming stripped 7 bases from V and 7 bases from J, with 14 bases between. CDR1 MNHEY and CDR2 SVGAGI come from the germline V gene. This CDR3 is 14 amino acids long. DNA for the CDR3: TGTGCCAGCACTTTCGAAGTGACGAATTCACCCCTCCACTTT. Translation gives CASTFEVTNSPLHF.

The chain employs TRBV7-2 and TRBJ1-1; no firm D call. V was cut by 1 base and J by 5 bases, with 11 bases left in between. CDR3 size: 14 residues. CDR1 is SGHTA, CDR2 FQGNSA, per germline. Here the CDR3 DNA reads TGTGCCAGCAGCTTAGGATTGCGGTCTACTGAAGCTTTCTTT. It encodes CASSLGLRSTEAFF.

The chain combines TRBV27 with TRBJ1-6; unclear D gene. Trimming took off 1 base at V and 2 bases at J, with 24 bases between the two ends. This CDR3 has 21 residues. Germline lookup yields CDR1 MNHEY and CDR2 SMNVEV (reference sequence). CDR3 region: CASSLFLPGFLTPPYNSPLHF. CDR3 DNA: TGTGCCAGCAGTTTATTCCTCCCAGGATTCCTGACGCCCCCCTATAATTCACCCCTCCACTTT.

This chain uses TRBV4-2 with TRBJ1-5; 8 positions agree with TRBD1. Germline CDR1 LGHNA, CDR2 YNFKEQ. The CDR3 is made up of 15 amino acids. The V gene end was trimmed by 0 bases and the J gene end by 4 bases; junction bases not matched to a gene: 2. DNA for the CDR3: TGTGCCAGCAGCCAAGATGGGACAGGAAATCAGCCCCAGCATTTT. As protein: CASSQDGTGNQPQHF.

The chain joins TRBV27 to TRBJ2-6, with D uncertain. Germline lookup yields CDR1 MNHEY and CDR2 SMNVEV (reference sequence). CDR3 length equals 15 residues. V lost 7 bases and J lost 2, with 12 bases in between. The CDR3 sequence is CASIFVSAGANVLTF. The DNA for the CDR3 is TGTGCCAGCATTTTTGTAAGCGCTGGGGCCAACGTCCTGACTTTC.

The chain is built from TRBV5-6 and TRBJ1-1, with D uncertain. Deletions cut 1 base from V and 1 base from J, with 11 bases between. The CDR3 covers 15 residues. Germline V gene sequence: CDR1 SGHDT, CDR2 YYEEEE. In nucleotides, the CDR3 is TGTGCCAGCAGCTTGTCTAAGGGTGCGAACACTGAAGCTTTCTTT. As protein: CASSLSKGANTEAFF.

The chain uses TRBV28 and TRBJ1-6; 8 nucleotides line up with TRBD1. After removal of 2 bases from V and 0 bases from J, the junction contained 0 bases not matched to a gene. This CDR3 comprises 16 residues. The germline CDR1 and CDR2 sequences are MDHEN and SYDVKM. In DNA form, the CDR3 reads TGTGCCAGCAGTTTAACAGGGGGCTCCTATAATTCACCCCTCCACTTT. Translation: CASSLTGGSYNSPLHF.